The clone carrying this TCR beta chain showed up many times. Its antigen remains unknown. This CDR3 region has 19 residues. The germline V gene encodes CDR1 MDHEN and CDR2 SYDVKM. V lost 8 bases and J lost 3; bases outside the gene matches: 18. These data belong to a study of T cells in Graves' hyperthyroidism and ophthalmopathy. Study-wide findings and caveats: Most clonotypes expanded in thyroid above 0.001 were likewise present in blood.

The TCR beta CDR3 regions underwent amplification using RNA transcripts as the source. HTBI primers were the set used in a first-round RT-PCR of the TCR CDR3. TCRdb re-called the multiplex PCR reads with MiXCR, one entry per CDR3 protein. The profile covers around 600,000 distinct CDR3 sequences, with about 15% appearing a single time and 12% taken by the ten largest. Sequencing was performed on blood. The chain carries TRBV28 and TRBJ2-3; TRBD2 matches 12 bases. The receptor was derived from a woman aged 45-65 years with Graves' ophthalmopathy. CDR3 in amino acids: CASPWAKRLAGDPTDTQYF. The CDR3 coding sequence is TGTGCCAGCCCGTGGGCCAAGCGACTAGCGGGAGACCCAACAGATACGCAGTATTTT.